This entry lists 20 T cell receptor beta chains sequenced from one sample in a study of cytomegalovirus exposure and HLA in healthy donors. The study ran its PCR with 60 Vbeta and 13 Jbeta primers. Data came from immunoSEQ multiplex PCR; TCRdb stores just in-frame clones and leaves some out. In the table there are around 160,000 clones, approximately 88% of which are singletons. Sequencing was carried out using PBMCs. Receptors were obtained from a woman aged 18-29 years in good health and CMV-seronegative.

DNA for the CDR3: TGTGCCAGCAGCCCCGGGACAGTGGGGTGGGAGCCCCAGCATTTT. Translation: CASSPGTVGWEPQHF. This chain links TRBV28 with TRBJ1-5; TRBD1 agrees at 7 bases. The CDR3 covers 15 residues. Per germline, CDR1 MDHEN and CDR2 SYDVKM. V shed 6 bases, J shed 8 bases, and the junction held 13 bases outside the gene matches. The full variable domain, its missing parts supplied by reference TRBV28 and TRBJ1-5, is DVKVTQSSRYLVKRTGEKVFLECVQDMDHENMFWYRQDPGLGLRLIYFSYDVKMKEKGDIPEGYSVSREKKERFSLILESASTNQTSMYLCASSPGTVGWEPQHFGDGTRLSIL.

This clone was counted between two and nine times. The gene calls are TRBV27 and TRBJ1-2; 9 bases are a match to TRBD1. Germline CDR1 MNHEY, CDR2 SMNVEV (reference sequence). CDR3 length: 13 amino acids. V lost 8 bases and J lost 7; bases outside the gene matches: 8. In DNA form, the CDR3 reads TGTGCCAGCGGTGGACAGGGGTTCTTTGGCTACACCTTC. Residues: CASGGQGFFGYTF.

The chain has TRBV10-1 and TRBJ2-3; D remains ambiguous. Per the germline V gene, CDR1 is WNHNN and CDR2 is SYGVQD (reference sequence). V gave up 1 base and J gave up 3 bases, with 14 bases separating them. The length of the CDR3 is 16 residues. CDR3 in amino acids: CASSEFRVLKTDTQYF. The CDR3 DNA follows: TGCGCCAGCAGTGAGTTCCGGGTTCTAAAAACAGATACGCAGTATTTT.

This chain connects TRBV2 to TRBJ1-4; D remains ambiguous. The CDR3 totals 16 residues. V was shortened by 4 bases and J by 2 bases, with 14 bases between the two germline ends. Germline loops: CDR1 SNHLY, CDR2 FYNNEI. As DNA, the CDR3 is TGTGCCAGCAGTGGGGTTGAGGGCTGGACTAATGAAAAACTGTTTTTT. The encoded protein is CASSGVEGWTNEKLFF.

The chain carries TRBV5-1 and TRBJ2-5, with 8 nucleotides matching TRBD2. Unmatched junction bases numbered 8, after V lost 0 bases and J lost 1 base. Per germline, CDR1 SGHRS and CDR2 YFSETQ. The CDR3 contains 17 residues. CDR3: CASSLALVAGIQETQYF. DNA for the CDR3: TGCGCCAGCAGCTTGGCCTTGGTAGCGGGGATCCAAGAGACCCAGTACTTC.

V and J are TRBV28 and TRBJ1-2, with D maybe TRBD1 (6 bases). The length of the CDR3 is 15 residues. Germline CDR1 and CDR2: MDHEN and SYDVKM. V gave up 7 bases and J gave up 8 bases, with 23 bases separating them. CDR3 region: CASKTRGGGAIGYTF. The CDR3 DNA reads as TGTGCCAGCAAGACAAGGGGAGGGGGGGCGATCGGCTACACCTTC.

The chain combines TRBV7-2 with TRBJ1-5, with a possible D match to TRBD1 (6 bases). The V end lost 2 bases, the J end lost 1 base, and 12 bases lay between the germline ends. The length of the CDR3 is 16 residues. The germline V gene encodes CDR1 SGHTA and CDR2 FQGNSA. This CDR3 is CASSLLPRGSNQPQHF. In DNA form, the CDR3 reads TGTGCCAGCAGCTTATTGCCCAGGGGAAGCAATCAGCCCCAGCATTTT.

This chain joins TRBV6-1 and TRBJ2-2, with TRBD2 matching over 7 bases. This CDR3 spans 14 amino acids. Trimming at V came to 6 bases and at J to 6 bases, leaving 7 bases not matched to a gene. Per germline, CDR1 MNHNS and CDR2 SASEGT. CDR3 protein: CASRTGGGAGELFF. In nucleotides, the CDR3 is TGTGCCAGCAGAACCGGTGGGGGGGCCGGGGAGCTGTTTTTT.

This clone was detected once. The chain has TRBV10-3 and TRBJ2-7, with a tentative D call TRBD1 (5 bases). This CDR3 has 12 residues. Per the germline V gene, CDR1 is ENHRY and CDR2 is SYGVKD. V lost 4 bases and J 4 bases, leaving 8 bases between the germline ends. DNA for the CDR3: TGTGCCATCAGTGGGACAAGTTACGAGCAGTACTTC. It specifies CAISGTSYEQYF.

CDR3 loop: CASSWGHLNEKLFF. The DNA for the CDR3 is TGTGCCAGCAGTTGGGGCCACCTTAATGAAAAACTGTTTTTT. This sequence joins TRBV6-5 and TRBJ1-4, with TRBD1 as a possible D gene (5 bases). Germline CDR1 is MNHEY and CDR2 is SVGAGI. V lost 4 bases and J 4 bases, leaving 10 bases between the germline ends. The CDR3 is 14 residues long.

The chain combines TRBV5-6 with TRBJ1-1, with TRBD1 identical over 11 bases. CDR1 and CDR2 from the germline V gene are SGHDT and YYEEEE. V was pared by 4 bases and J by 6 bases, with 5 bases of the junction left unmatched. The CDR3 sequence is 14 residues long. In nucleotides, the CDR3 is TGTGCCAGCAGCCGACGGACAGGGGGCTCTGAAGCTTTCTTT. Amino acid sequence: CASSRRTGGSEAFF.

The gene calls are TRBV5-5 and TRBJ2-3; perhaps TRBD2 as D (6 bases). This CDR3 comprises 15 residues. V lost 0 bases and J 7 bases, leaving 15 bases between the germline ends. Germline CDR1 reads SGHKS; CDR2 reads YYEKEE (reference sequence). The CDR3 reads CASSLAGGNEYTQYF. CDR3 DNA: TGTGCCAGCAGCTTGGCCGGCGGGAACGAATATACGCAGTATTTT.

The J gene is TRBJ2-5, the V gene TRBV7-9; D perhaps matches TRBD1 (7 bases). Germline V lookup: CDR1 SEHNR, CDR2 FQNEAQ (reference sequence). The CDR3 is 14 amino acids. V lost 2 bases and J lost 5, with 12 bases in between. This CDR3 reads CASSLRAGGETQYF. The CDR3 bases are TGTGCCAGCAGCTTAAGGGCAGGGGGGGAGACCCAGTACTTC. The variable domain in full, with the rest retrieved from reference TRBV7-9 and TRBJ2-5, is DTGVSQNPRHKITKRGQNVTFRCDPISEHNRLYWYRQTLGQGPEFLTYFQNEAQLEKSRLLSDRFSAERPKGSFSTLEIQRTEQGDSAMYLCASSLRAGGETQYFGPGTRLLVL.

The chain uses TRBV6-5 and TRBJ2-7; TRBD1 agrees at 9 bases. The germline gives CDR1 MNHEY, CDR2 SVGAGI. J lost 2 bases, V lost 6 bases, and 8 bases had no gene match. CDR3 length: 15 amino acids. This chain's CDR3 is CASRYGTGSTYEQYF. In DNA form, the CDR3 reads TGTGCCAGCAGATACGGGACAGGGAGTACCTACGAGCAGTACTTC.

The CDR3 here is CASSLEDRVSTEAFF. CDR3 DNA sequence: TGTGCCAGCAGCTTGGAAGACAGGGTCAGCACTGAAGCTTTCTTT. The V gene is TRBV5-6, the J gene TRBJ1-1, with TRBD1 matching over 7 bases. In germline, CDR1 is SGHDT, CDR2 YYEEEE. CDR3 size: 15 residues. Unmatched junction bases numbered 6, after V lost 0 bases and J lost 4 bases.

This clone was counted a few times. The chain recombines TRBV29-1 with TRBJ2-1; the D gene is possibly TRBD1 (6 bases). The germline CDR1 and CDR2 sequences are SQVTM and ANQGSEA. V shed 4 bases and J shed 1 base, with 11 bases lying between them. The CDR3 is 14 residues long. CDR3 coding DNA: TGCAGCGTTGCACTAGGGGGTTCCTACAATGAGCAGTTCTTC. This codes for CSVALGGSYNEQFF.

The genes are TRBV28 and TRBJ1-2, with D possibly being TRBD1 (5 bases). The V gene lost 5 bases and the J gene lost 4 bases, with 20 bases spanning the gap. The CDR3 runs to 16 residues. Germline-derived CDR1 and CDR2 are MDHEN and SYDVKM. The CDR3 is CASSPIRPTAIYGYTF. CDR3 coding DNA: TGTGCCAGCAGTCCAATACGTCCGACAGCGATCTATGGCTACACCTTC.

This chain uses TRBV19 with TRBJ1-2; 7 nucleotides match TRBD1. Unmatched junction bases numbered 2, after V lost 1 base and J lost 6 bases. The CDR3 extends over 13 amino acids. Germline V gene sequence: CDR1 LNHDA, CDR2 SQIVND (reference sequence). The CDR3, as DNA: TGTGCCAGTAGTATAGGACAGGGTCATGGCTACACCTTC. Translating it yields CASSIGQGHGYTF.

The chain has TRBV7-3 and TRBJ2-5; 7 bases align to TRBD1. The CDR3 is 15 residues long. V shed 1 base and J 2 bases; nucleotides not matched to a gene: 4. Looked up from germline, CDR1 is SGHTA and CDR2 is FQGTGA. CDR3 nucleotide sequence: TGTGCCAGCAGCTTAATGGGACAGCTTCAAGAGACCCAGTACTTC. This codes for CASSLMGQLQETQYF.

V is TRBV11-2 and J is TRBJ2-7, with 8 bases aligning to TRBD1. The V segment lost 1 base and the J segment 2 bases; nucleotides outside the gene matches: 4. CDR1 SGHAT and CDR2 FQNNGV come from the germline V gene. The CDR3 runs 15 residues. The CDR3: CASSLAPTGAYEQYF. CDR3 nucleotide sequence: TGTGCCAGCAGCTTAGCCCCGACAGGGGCCTACGAGCAGTACTTC.